These T cell receptor beta chains were read from a single sample in a study of T cell responses to AZD1222 COVID-19 vaccine. The data were produced by immunoSEQ multiplex PCR, yet TCRdb's version contains in-frame clones alone and is incomplete. Here the sample spans approximately 110,000 clones, around 90% being singletons. Sample: peripheral blood, taken on day 0 of AZD1222 vaccination. Receptors originate from an adult in good health. CDR3s include the opening cysteine and the closing phenylalanine or tryptophan. D genes are given only for firm matches. Clone size, where shown, is once, few, many, or a class for clones that have expanded.

CASSGRLAGSNEQFF,TGTGCCAGCAGCGGAAGACTAGCGGGATCCAATGAGCAGTTCTTC,NA,TRBD2,TRBJ2-1,TRBV7-3
CASSIAPSGTNTEAFF,TGTGCCAGTAGTATAGCCCCTTCGGGGACGAACACTGAAGCTTTCTTT,NA,NA,TRBJ1-1,TRBV19
CASSQVRQGEAFF,TGCGCCAGCAGCCAAGTAAGACAGGGGGAAGCTTTCTTT,NA,TRBD1,TRBJ1-1,TRBV4-3
CASSRDRGLAFF,TGTGCCAGCAGCCGGGACAGGGGGCTCGCTTTCTTT,once,TRBD1,TRBJ1-1,TRBV27
CASSIRQGFYEQYF,TGTGCCAGTAGTATCCGACAGGGGTTCTACGAGCAGTACTTC,few,TRBD1,TRBJ2-7,TRBV19
CASSFSMQPQHF,TGTGCCAGCAGTTTCTCCATGCAGCCCCAGCATTTT,NA,NA,TRBJ1-5,TRBV6-2/TRBV6-3
CASKARGTGGESPLHF,TGTGCCAGCAAGGCGAGAGGGACAGGGGGCGAATCACCCCTCCACTTT,NA,TRBD1,TRBJ1-6,TRBV27
CASSIGHQNTEAFF,TGTGCCAGTAGTATCGGACACCAGAACACTGAAGCTTTCTTT,few,NA,TRBJ1-1,TRBV19
CASSQDSGTGVYGYTF,TGCGCCAGCAGCCAAGATTCGGGGACAGGAGTTTATGGCTACACCTTC,NA,TRBD1,TRBJ1-2,TRBV4-3
CASSLARAAYGYTF,TGTGCCAGTAGTTTGGCCAGGGCCGCTTATGGCTACACCTTC,NA,NA,TRBJ1-2,TRBV19
CASSLGGAGNTIYF,TGTGCCAGCAGCTTAGGAGGGGCTGGAAACACCATATATTTT,NA,NA,TRBJ1-3,TRBV5-5
CASSYWATQETQYF,TGTGCCAGCAGTTACTGGGCAACTCAAGAGACCCAGTACTTC,NA,NA,TRBJ2-5,TRBV6-2/TRBV6-3
CASSPHPQGETQYF,TGTGCCAGCAGCCCCCATCCCCAGGGGGAGACCCAGTACTTC,NA,NA,TRBJ2-5,TRBV9
CASSVGGTSGTYEQYF,TGTGCCAGCAGCGTAGGTGGGACTAGCGGGACCTACGAGCAGTACTTC,NA,TRBD2,TRBJ2-7,TRBV9
CASSPGGVANTEAFF,TGTGCCAGCAGCCCGGGTGGTGTTGCGAACACTGAAGCTTTCTTT,NA,NA,TRBJ1-1,TRBV5-5
CASSWLAGRREQYF,TGTGCCAGCAGCTGGCTAGCGGGGAGGCGCGAGCAGTACTTC,few,TRBD2,TRBJ2-7,TRBV7-2
CASSLDSSNYGYTF,TGTGCCAGCAGCTTAGACAGTAGTAACTATGGCTACACCTTC,NA,NA,TRBJ1-2,TRBV7-2
CASSRRLAGGVRETQYF,TGTGCCAGCAGCAGGAGACTAGCGGGGGGGGTGAGGGAGACCCAGTACTTC,few,TRBD2,TRBJ2-5,TRBV7-2
CASSLPTAFCPPFYSNQPQHF,TGTGCCAGCAGCTTACCCACAGCTTTCTGCCCGCCTTTTTATAGCAATCAGCCCCAGCATTTT,NA,NA,TRBJ1-5,TRBV7-3
CASSVEGDYNSPLHF,TGTGCCAGCAGCGTAGAAGGGGACTATAATTCACCCCTCCACTTT,NA,NA,TRBJ1-6,TRBV9
CASSSGPETQYF,TGTGCCAGCAGCTCCGGCCCCGAGACCCAGTACTTC,NA,NA,TRBJ2-5,TRBV7-3
CASSFTGGSETQYF,TGTGCCAGCAGCTTTACCGGGGGCAGTGAGACCCAGTACTTC,NA,NA,TRBJ2-5,TRBV11-2
CAISSLGDSPLHF,TGTGCCATCAGCAGTCTTGGGGATTCACCCCTCCACTTT,NA,NA,TRBJ1-6,TRBV10-3
CASSLSGNTEAFF,TGTGCCAGCAGCTTATCCGGGAACACTGAAGCTTTCTTT,NA,NA,TRBJ1-1,TRBV7-8
CASSPWLAGGPRETQYF,TGTGCCAGCAGCCCGTGGCTAGCGGGAGGGCCGCGGGAGACCCAGTACTTC,NA,TRBD2,TRBJ2-5,TRBV3-1/TRBV3-2
CASSDSIGGGYNEQFF,TGTGCCAGCAGTGACTCGATTGGTGGCGGCTACAATGAGCAGTTCTTC,NA,NA,TRBJ2-1,TRBV6-4
CASSLSGAYYNEQFF,TGTGCCAGCAGCCTTTCGGGGGCTTACTACAATGAGCAGTTCTTC,NA,NA,TRBJ2-1,TRBV7-3
CASSQDGTPRTGANVLTF,TGCGCCAGCAGCCAAGACGGGACACCCCGCACTGGGGCCAACGTCCTGACTTTC,NA,NA,TRBJ2-6,TRBV4-3
CASSLFLTGTGDTDTQYF,TGTGCCAGCAGCTTATTTTTGACCGGGACAGGGGACACAGATACGCAGTATTTT,once,TRBD1,TRBJ2-3,TRBV7-2
CASSLRSLGFISYEQYF,TGTGCCAGCAGCTTAAGGTCGCTGGGCTTCATCTCCTACGAGCAGTACTTC,NA,NA,TRBJ2-7,TRBV7-2
CAIRPGGTGNTIYF,TGTGCCATACGCCCGGGGGGTACTGGAAACACCATATATTTT,NA,NA,TRBJ1-3,TRBV7-9
CASSPTGGGDETQYF,TGCGCCAGCAGCCCTACTGGCGGGGGGGACGAGACCCAGTACTTC,once,TRBD2,TRBJ2-5,TRBV4-1
CATSDLGTSSYNEQFF,TGTGCCACCAGTGATTTGGGGACGAGCTCCTACAATGAGCAGTTCTTC,once,NA,TRBJ2-1,TRBV24-1
CASSRGYGPRGTDTQYF,TGTGCCAGTAGTAGGGGGTACGGACCCCGAGGTACAGATACGCAGTATTTT,NA,NA,TRBJ2-3,TRBV19
CASSLEAGNTGELFF,TGTGCCAGCAGCTTAGAAGCGGGGAACACCGGGGAGCTGTTTTTT,once,NA,TRBJ2-2,TRBV7-9
CASSLDRATDTQYF,TGTGCCAGCAGCTTAGATCGGGCCACAGATACGCAGTATTTT,NA,NA,TRBJ2-3,TRBV11-3